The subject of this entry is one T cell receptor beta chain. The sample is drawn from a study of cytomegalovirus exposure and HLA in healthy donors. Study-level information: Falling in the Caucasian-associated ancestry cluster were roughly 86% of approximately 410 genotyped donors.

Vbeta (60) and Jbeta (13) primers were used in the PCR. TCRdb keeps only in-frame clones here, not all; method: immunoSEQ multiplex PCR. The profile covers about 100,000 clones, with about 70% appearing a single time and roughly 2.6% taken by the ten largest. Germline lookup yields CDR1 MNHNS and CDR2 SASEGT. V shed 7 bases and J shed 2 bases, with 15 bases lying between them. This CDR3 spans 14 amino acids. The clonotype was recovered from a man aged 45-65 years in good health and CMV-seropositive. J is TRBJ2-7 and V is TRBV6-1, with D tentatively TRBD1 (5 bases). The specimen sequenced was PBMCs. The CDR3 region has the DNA TGTGCCAGCACTTTGCTTGACAGCGCCTACGAGCAGTACTTC. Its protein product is CASTLLDSAYEQYF.